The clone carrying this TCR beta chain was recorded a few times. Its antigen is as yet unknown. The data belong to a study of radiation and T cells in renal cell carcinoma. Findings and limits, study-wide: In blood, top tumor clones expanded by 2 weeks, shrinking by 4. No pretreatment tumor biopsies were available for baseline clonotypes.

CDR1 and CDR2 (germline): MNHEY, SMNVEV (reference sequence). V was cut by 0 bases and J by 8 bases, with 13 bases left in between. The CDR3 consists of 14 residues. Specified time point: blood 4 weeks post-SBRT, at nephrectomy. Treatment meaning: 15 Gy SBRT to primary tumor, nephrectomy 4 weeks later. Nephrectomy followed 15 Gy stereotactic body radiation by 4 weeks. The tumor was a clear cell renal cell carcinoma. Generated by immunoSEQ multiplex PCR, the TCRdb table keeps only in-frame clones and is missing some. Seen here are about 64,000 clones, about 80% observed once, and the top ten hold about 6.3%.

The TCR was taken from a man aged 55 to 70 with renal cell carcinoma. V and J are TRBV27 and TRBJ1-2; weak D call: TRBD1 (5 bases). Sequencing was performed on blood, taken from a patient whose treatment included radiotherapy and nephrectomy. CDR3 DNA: TGTGCCAGCAGTTTATCGGCAGGGCTAAGCGGCTACACCTTC. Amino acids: CASSLSAGLSGYTF.